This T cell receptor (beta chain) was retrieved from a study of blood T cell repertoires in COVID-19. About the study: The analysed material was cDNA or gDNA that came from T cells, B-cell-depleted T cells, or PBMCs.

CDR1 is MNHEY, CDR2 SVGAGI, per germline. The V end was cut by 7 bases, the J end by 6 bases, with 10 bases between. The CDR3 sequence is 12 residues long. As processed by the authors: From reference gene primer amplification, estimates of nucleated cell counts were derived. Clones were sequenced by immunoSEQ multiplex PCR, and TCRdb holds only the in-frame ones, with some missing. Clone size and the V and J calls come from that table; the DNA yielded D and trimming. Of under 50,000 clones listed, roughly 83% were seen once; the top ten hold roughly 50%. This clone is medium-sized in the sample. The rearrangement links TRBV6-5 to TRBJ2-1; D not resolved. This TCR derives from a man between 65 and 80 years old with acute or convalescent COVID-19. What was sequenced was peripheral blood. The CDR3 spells CASNTLVNEQFF. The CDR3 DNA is TGTGCCAGCAACACCTTGGTCAATGAGCAGTTCTTC.